The 18 T cell receptor beta chains presented below share a single source sample, sequenced in a study of tumor and adjacent non-tumor tissue in lung cancer. The template was RNA from unsorted bulk tissue. The normal lung tissue was taken more than 3 cm from the tumor edge. The library came from three nested PCR rounds adapted from ARM-PCR protocols. TCRdb re-called the multiplex PCR reads through MiXCR, storing one row per CDR3 protein. The sample lists 98,000 or so distinct CDR3 sequences; more than 80% were seen once. The sample comprised distant non-tumor lung tissue. The receptors stem from a man in his 60s with small cell lung cancer.

This clonotype was counted ten times or more. The rearrangement links TRBV20-1 to TRBJ1-4; 10 bases align to TRBD1. V shed 0 bases and J 7 bases; nucleotides not matched to a gene: 2. Germline assignment: CDR1 DFQATT and CDR2 SNEGSKA (reference sequence). This CDR3 spans 14 amino acids. The CDR3 here is CSARDGDRGEKLFF. The CDR3 DNA reads TGCAGTGCTAGAGATGGGGACAGGGGTGAAAAACTGTTTTTT.

In its sample, this clonotype was seen a few times. The rearrangement links TRBV7-9 to TRBJ2-3; possibly TRBD1 or TRBD2 for D (5 bases each). CDR1 is SEHNR and CDR2 is FQNEAQ in the germline V gene (reference sequence). This CDR3 has 14 residues. Deletions cut 4 bases from V and 15 bases from J, with 23 bases between. The CDR3 protein is CASSYWDQPKVHYF. CDR3 sequence (DNA): TGTGCCAGCAGCTACTGGGACCAGCCCAAAGTGCACTATTTT.

The CDR3 is CASSQDFTIGEEFF. The CDR3 DNA is TGCGCCAGCAGCCAAGACTTTACCATCGGGGAGGAGTTCTTC. The chain uses TRBV4-1 and TRBJ2-1; possible D gene TRBD2, 6 bases. V lost 0 bases and J 14 bases, leaving 17 bases between the germline ends. The CDR3 is made up of 14 amino acids. The germline CDR1 and CDR2 sequences are MGHRA and YSYEKL.

The chain links TRBV29-1 to TRBJ1-2, with D tentatively TRBD1 (5 bases). This CDR3 comprises 12 residues. Germline-derived CDR1 and CDR2 are SQVTM and ANQGSEA. The DNA of the CDR3 is TGCAGAGTCGGTGGAGACAGCTATGGCTACACCTTC. Residues: CRVGGDSYGYTF.

Comment on this clonotype: The conserved phenylalanine or tryptophan is not found at the CDR3 terminus, so this likely reflects a read error. The V call is TRBV4-1, the J call TRBJ1-5, with a possible D match to TRBD1 (6 bases). The tail of the sequence fits TRBJ2-3 better, so the J call may be wrong. Per the germline V gene, CDR1 is MGHRA and CDR2 is YSYEKL. The CDR3 covers 13 residues. The CDR3: CANSQGMSQPQYS. The CDR3 DNA sequence: TGCGCCAACAGCCAGGGGATGTCTCAGCCCCAGTATTCT.

This clonotype showed up just once. This may arise from a read error, as a much more abundant clone is one base away. V gene TRBV20-1 combines with J gene TRBJ2-5; D may correspond to TRBD1 or TRBD2 (5 bases each). The CDR3 loop spans 13 amino acids. CDR1 and CDR2 (germline): DFQATT, SNEGSKA (reference sequence). The CDR3 protein is CSAPGRYQGTQYF. The CDR3, as DNA: TGCAGTGCTCCGGGACGGTACCAAGGGACCCAGTACTTC.

This chain links TRBV5-4 with TRBJ2-6; unclear D gene. Between the trimmed V and J ends, which lost 1 base and 3 bases, there was a span of 11 bases. The V gene's germline CDR1 is SGHNT and CDR2 YYREEE (reference sequence). This CDR3 is 16 amino acids long. CDR3 coding DNA: TGTGCCAGCAGCTTGTTTGGAGCGCATGGGGCCAACGTCCTGACTTTC. It translates to CASSLFGAHGANVLTF.

Comments on this clonotype: Germline and junction disagree at one end, which may indicate a read error. The DNA for the CDR3 is TGCGCCAGCAGCCATACAGATACGAAGTATTTT. Its protein product is CASSHTDTKYF. V usage is TRBV10-2 and J usage is TRBJ2-3; D is unresolved. Germline loops: CDR1 WSHSY, CDR2 SAAADI. This CDR3 has 11 residues.

Of note for this clonotype: The junction shows a germline mismatch at one end, possibly a read error. The genes are TRBV11-2 and TRBJ2-3, with D possibly matching TRBD2 (6 bases). Germline CDR1 reads SGHAT; CDR2 reads FQNNGV. This CDR3 is built from 13 residues. The CDR3 loop reads CARSFTSTDTQYF. Written as DNA, the CDR3 is TGTGCCAGAAGTTTCACTAGCACAGATACGCAATATTTT.

Note on this clonotype: Being one base from a much bigger clone, this may be a read error. The chain employs TRBV20-1 and TRBJ1-3, with 8 positions matching TRBD1. The CDR3 runs 14 residues. In germline, CDR1 is DFQATT, CDR2 SNEGSKA (reference sequence). The junction had 6 bases not matched to a gene; V was cut back by 2 bases and J by 6 bases. Written as DNA, the CDR3 is TGCAGTGCTAGAAGGGGGACAGGTGCAAACACCATATATTTT. This codes for CSARRGTGANTIYF.

Regarding this clonotype: The junction differs from germline at one of its ends, possibly a read error. The V and J genes are TRBV12-3 or TRBV12-4 and TRBJ2-1; 10 nucleotides line up with TRBD2. The CDR3 totals 15 residues. CDR3 nucleotides: TGTGCCAGCAGTACGACTAGCGGGTTTTACAATGATCAGTTCTTC. Residues: CASSTTSGFYNDQFF.

This rearrangement joins TRBV12-3 or TRBV12-4 to TRBJ2-1; 10 bases match TRBD2. The CDR3 totals 17 residues. J was trimmed by 9 bases and V by 4 bases; bases with no gene match: 15. CDR3 residues: CASSSGGGLASAREQFF. CDR3 in DNA: TGTGCCAGCAGTTCTGGAGGGGGACTAGCGAGTGCTCGTGAGCAGTTCTTC.

For this clonotype: The missing conserved phenylalanine or tryptophan at the end of this CDR3 makes a read error likely. V gene TRBV29-1 combines with J gene TRBJ2-7; 11 bases fit TRBD1. V lost 6 bases and J lost 5; bases outside the gene matches: 12. There are 15 residues in the CDR3. Germline lookup yields CDR1 SQVTM and CDR2 ANQGSEA. CDR3 nucleotides: TGCAGCGTGGGAACTTCTGGGACAGGGGGTGACGAGCAGTACTTA. This codes for CSVGTSGTGGDEQYL.

The V call is TRBV5-1, the J call TRBJ2-5, with 9 bases matching TRBD2. This CDR3 has 13 amino acids. V was pared by 8 bases and J by 1 base, with 3 bases of the junction left unmatched. Germline assignment: CDR1 SGHRS and CDR2 YFSETQ. The CDR3 sequence is CASSGSSQETQYF. Here the CDR3 DNA reads TGCGCCAGTAGCGGGAGTAGCCAAGAGACCCAGTACTTC.

Worth noting for this clonotype: An end of the junction differs from the germline gene, which may be a read error. The V and J genes are TRBV20-1 and TRBJ2-7; either TRBD1 or TRBD2 may fit D (6 bases each). CDR1 and CDR2 (germline): DFQATT, SNEGSKA (reference sequence). The CDR3 contains 13 residues. CDR3 amino acids: CSASGGSSYGQYF. The CDR3 DNA sequence: TGCAGTGCTAGCGGGGGAAGCTCCTACGGACAGTATTTC.

As to this clonotype: At one boundary the junction diverges from the germline segment, which might be a read error. V gene TRBV20-1 combines with J gene TRBJ2-2, with D possibly being TRBD2 (6 bases). Germline V gene lookup returns CDR1 DFQATT and CDR2 SNEGSKA (reference sequence). There are 15 residues in the CDR3. CDR3 protein: CSASSSGGVTGELFF. CDR3 bases: TGCAGTGCTAGTTCTTCCGGGGGAGTGACCGGCGAGCTGTTTTTT.

V and J are TRBV6-2 or TRBV6-3 and TRBJ1-1; unclear D gene. V gave up 8 bases and J gave up 6 bases, with 22 bases separating them. This CDR3 spans 15 amino acids. Germline CDR1 is MNHEY and CDR2 is SVGEGT. The CDR3 DNA follows: TGTGCCAGCGGTGAGGTGGCACCTGTTTATTCTGAAGCTTTCTTT. As protein: CASGEVAPVYSEAFF.

The gene calls are TRBV6-5 and TRBJ2-3, with 12 bases identical to TRBD2. V trimming: 6 bases; J trimming: 12 bases; junction bases outside the gene matches: 16. The CDR3 is made up of 16 amino acids. The germline gives CDR1 MNHEY, CDR2 SVGAGI. The chain's CDR3 is CASSRLAGESTDAQYF. For the CDR3, the DNA is TGTGCCAGCAGCCGACTAGCGGGAGAATCCACAGATGCACAGTATTTT.